This T cell receptor beta chain was sequenced for a study of a mutant IDH1 vaccine in newly diagnosed glioma. Study overall: The first vaccination came 4-6 weeks after radiotherapy alone, or with temozolomide cycles.

In the case of this clone: Antigen: not known.

Data came from immunoSEQ multiplex PCR; TCRdb stores just in-frame clones and leaves some out. The table shows about 56,000 clones, with 70% to 85% occurring only once. Noted time point: week 47, end of study. Every vaccination contained 300 ug of the mutant IDH1 20-mer peptide and was paired with topical imiquimod. Germline assignment: CDR1 MNHEY and CDR2 SMNVEV (reference sequence). There are 17 residues in the CDR3. V lost 1 base, J lost 5 bases, and 20 bases lay in between. The sequenced sample was PBMCs, obtained from a glioma patient whose treatment included an IDH1 peptide vaccine. The sequence was collected from a man aged 50 to 60 with glioma. The rearrangement links TRBV27 to TRBJ1-2, with D possibly being TRBD1 (6 bases). The CDR3 sequence is CASSLFPSGRGGYGYTF. The DNA of the CDR3 is TGTGCCAGCAGTTTATTCCCCTCGGGCAGGGGTGGGTATGGCTACACCTTC.